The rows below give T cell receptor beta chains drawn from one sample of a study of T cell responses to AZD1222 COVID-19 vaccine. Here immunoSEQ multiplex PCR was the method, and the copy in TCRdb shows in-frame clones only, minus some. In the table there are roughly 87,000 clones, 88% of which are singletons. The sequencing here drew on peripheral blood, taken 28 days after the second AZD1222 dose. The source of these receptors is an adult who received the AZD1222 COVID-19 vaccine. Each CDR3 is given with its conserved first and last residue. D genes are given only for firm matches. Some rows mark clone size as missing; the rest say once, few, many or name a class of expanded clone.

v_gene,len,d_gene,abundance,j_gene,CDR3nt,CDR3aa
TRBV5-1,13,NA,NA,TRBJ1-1,TGCGCCAGCACCTCCCGGGTGAACACTGAAGCTTTCTTT,CASTSRVNTEAFF
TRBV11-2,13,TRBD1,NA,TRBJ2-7,TGTGCCAGCAGTATTGACAGGGGGAACGAGCAGTACTTC,CASSIDRGNEQYF
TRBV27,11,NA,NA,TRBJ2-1,TGTGCCAGCACCGGGACCAATGAGCAGTTCTTC,CASTGTNEQFF
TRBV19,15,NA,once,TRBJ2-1,TGTGCCAGTAGTATCCGTGGGAGCTCCTACAATGAGCAGTTCTTC,CASSIRGSSYNEQFF
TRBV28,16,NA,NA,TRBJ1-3,TGTGCCAGCAGTTCCCTGCTAGGGCCCTCTGGAAACACCATATATTTT,CASSSLLGPSGNTIYF
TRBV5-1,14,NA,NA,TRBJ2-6,TGCGCCAGCAGCTTCTCGTTAGGGGCCAACGTCCTGACTTTC,CASSFSLGANVLTF
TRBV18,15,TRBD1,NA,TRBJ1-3,TGTGCCAGCTCACCATCTTCGGGACAGGGGAACACCATATATTTT,CASSPSSGQGNTIYF
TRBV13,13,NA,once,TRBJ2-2,TGTGCCAGCAGCTTAGTGGTCACCGGGGAGCTGTTTTTT,CASSLVVTGELFF
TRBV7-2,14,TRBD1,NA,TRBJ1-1,TGTGCCAGCAGCTCACGGACAGGGACGGATGAAGCTTTCTTT,CASSSRTGTDEAFF
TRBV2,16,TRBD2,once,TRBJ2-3,TGTGCCAGCACCGAATGGACTAGCGGGATGGTAGATACGCAGTATTTT,CASTEWTSGMVDTQYF
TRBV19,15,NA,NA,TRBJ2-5,TGTGCCAGTAGAACCGGGACAACGTTTCAAGAGACCCAGTACTTC,CASRTGTTFQETQYF
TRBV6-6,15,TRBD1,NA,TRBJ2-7,TGTGCCAGCAGTTACTCGGGACAGGGATCCTACGAGCAGTACTTC,CASSYSGQGSYEQYF
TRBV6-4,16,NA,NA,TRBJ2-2,TGTGCCAGCAGTGACTCAAGGCTAGGGGACACCGGGGAGCTGTTTTTT,CASSDSRLGDTGELFF
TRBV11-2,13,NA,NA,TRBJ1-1,TGTGCCAGCAGCTCAAGATGGGGTACTGAAGCTTTCTTT,CASSSRWGTEAFF
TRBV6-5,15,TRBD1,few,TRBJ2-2,TGTGCCAGCAGTTCCACCGGGACAGGCACCGGGGAGCTGTTTTTT,CASSSTGTGTGELFF
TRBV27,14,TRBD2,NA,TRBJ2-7,TGTGCCAGCAGTCGGACTAGCGGAACCTACGAGCAGTACTTC,CASSRTSGTYEQYF
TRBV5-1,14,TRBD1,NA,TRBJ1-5,TGCGCCAGCAGTTTAGGACAGGGAGATCAGCCCCAGCATTTT,CASSLGQGDQPQHF
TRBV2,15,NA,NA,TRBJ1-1,TGTGCCAGCAGTGAAGCGCTGGGACGGTACACTGAAGCTTTCTTT,CASSEALGRYTEAFF
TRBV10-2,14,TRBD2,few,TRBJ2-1,TGCGCCAGCAGCAAGACTAGCGGGAGCGATGAGCAGTTCTTC,CASSKTSGSDEQFF
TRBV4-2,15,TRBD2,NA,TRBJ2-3,TGTGCCAGCAGCCAGACGGGAGGCTACACAGATACGCAGTATTTT,CASSQTGGYTDTQYF
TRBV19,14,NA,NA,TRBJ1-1,TGTGCCAGTAGTCCGACAGCTAAGAACACTGAAGCTTTCTTT,CASSPTAKNTEAFF
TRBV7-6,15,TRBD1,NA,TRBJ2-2,TGTGCCAGCAGCTCCCGACAGGGGAGAGCCGGGGAGCTGTTTTTT,CASSSRQGRAGELFF
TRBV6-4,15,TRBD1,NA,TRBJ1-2,TGTGCCAGCAGTGACCCGGGACAGTCTAACTATGGCTACACCTTC,CASSDPGQSNYGYTF
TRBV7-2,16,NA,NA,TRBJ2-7,TGTGCCAGCAGCTTATTAACGTACCCAAGGGGTTACGAGCAGTACTTC,CASSLLTYPRGYEQYF
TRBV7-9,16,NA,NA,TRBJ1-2,TGTGCCAGCAGCTTAGACTACGACTTAGCTAACTATGGCTACACCTTC,CASSLDYDLANYGYTF
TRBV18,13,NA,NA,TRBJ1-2,TGTGCCAGCTCACCCGAGGGTAACTATGGCTACACCTTC,CASSPEGNYGYTF
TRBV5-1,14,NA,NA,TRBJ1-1,TGCGCCAGCAGCTTGTTCGAAAGGAACACTGAAGCTTTCTTT,CASSLFERNTEAFF
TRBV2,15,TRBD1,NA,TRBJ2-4,TGTGCCAGCAGGGACAGGGGGCTCGGGGGCAACATTCAGTACTTC,CASRDRGLGGNIQYF
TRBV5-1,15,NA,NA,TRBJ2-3,TGCGCCAGCAGCTTGATCGGGGGAAGCACAGATACGCAGTATTTT,CASSLIGGSTDTQYF
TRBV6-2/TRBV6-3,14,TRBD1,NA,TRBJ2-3,TGTGCCAGCAGTCTACAGGGGTGGACAGATACGCAGTATTTT,CASSLQGWTDTQYF
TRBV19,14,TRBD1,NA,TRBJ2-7,TGTGCCAGTAGTAATGGACAGGGTGCCTACGAGCAGTACTTC,CASSNGQGAYEQYF
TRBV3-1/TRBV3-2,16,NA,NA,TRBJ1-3,TGTGCCAGCAGACATACGACAGGAGGTTCTGGAAACACCATATATTTT,CASRHTTGGSGNTIYF
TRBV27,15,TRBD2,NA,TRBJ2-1,TGTGCCAGCAGTTTGCTTGCTAGCGGGACCAATGAGCAGTTCTTC,CASSLLASGTNEQFF
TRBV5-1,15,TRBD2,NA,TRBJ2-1,TGCGCCAGCAGCCTTACTAGCGGGAGAGGGAATGAGCAGTTCTTC,CASSLTSGRGNEQFF
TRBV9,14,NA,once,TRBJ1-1,TGTGCCAGCAGCGTACGGACAGAAAACACTGAAGCTTTCTTT,CASSVRTENTEAFF
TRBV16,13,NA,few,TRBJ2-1,TGTGCCAGCAGCCAAATAAGTAAAGGAAAGCAGTTCTTC,CASSQISKGKQFF
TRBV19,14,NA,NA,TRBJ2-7,TGTGCCAGTAGTATAGATTCTGCCTGGGACGTGCAGTACTTC,CASSIDSAWDVQYF
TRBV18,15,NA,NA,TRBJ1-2,TGTGCCAGCTCACCCTCGGAGGGGGGGAACTATGGCTACACCTTC,CASSPSEGGNYGYTF
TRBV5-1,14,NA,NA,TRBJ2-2,TGCGCCAGCAGCCGGGACAAGAACACCGGGGAGCTGTTTTTT,CASSRDKNTGELFF
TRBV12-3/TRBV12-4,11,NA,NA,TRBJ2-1,TGTGCCAGTTCAGAGAACAATGAGCAGTTCTTC,CASSENNEQFF
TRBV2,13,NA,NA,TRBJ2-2,TGTGCCAGCAGTGTGCTCAACACCGGGGAGCTGTTTTTT,CASSVLNTGELFF
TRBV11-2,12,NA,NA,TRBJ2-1,TGTGCCAGCAGCTTCCCCACCAATGAGCAGTTCTTC,CASSFPTNEQFF
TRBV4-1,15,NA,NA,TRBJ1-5,TGCGCCAGCAGCCAAGGGGGGGCGGGCAATCAGCCCCAGCATTTT,CASSQGGAGNQPQHF
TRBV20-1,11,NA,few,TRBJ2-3,TGCAGTGCTCAATTCCCAGATACGCAGTATTTT,CSAQFPDTQYF
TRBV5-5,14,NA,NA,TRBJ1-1,TGTGCCAGCAGCTTGGTACAGCTGAACACTGAAGCTTTCTTT,CASSLVQLNTEAFF
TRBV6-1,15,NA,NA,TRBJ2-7,TGTGCCAGCAGTGAGGGACGGTGGGGCTCCTACGAGCAGTACTTC,CASSEGRWGSYEQYF
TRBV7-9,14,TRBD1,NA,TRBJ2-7,TGTGCCAGCACCCCTGGACAGGGACCGGACGAGCAGTACTTC,CASTPGQGPDEQYF
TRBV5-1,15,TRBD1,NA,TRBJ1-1,TGCGCCAGCAGAACCGAACAGGGGACGAACACTGAAGCTTTCTTT,CASRTEQGTNTEAFF
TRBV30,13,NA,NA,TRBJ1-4,TGTGCCTGGAGGGGGGCAACTAATGAAAAACTGTTTTTT,CAWRGATNEKLFF
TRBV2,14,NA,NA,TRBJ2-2,TGTGCCAGCAGTGATATGGTTAACACCGGGGAGCTGTTTTTT,CASSDMVNTGELFF
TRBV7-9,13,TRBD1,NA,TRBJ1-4,TGTGCCAGCAGCAGCCGGGACAGTGAAAAACTGTTTTTT,CASSSRDSEKLFF
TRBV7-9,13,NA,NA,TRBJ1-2,TGTGCCAGCAGCTTGACAGGCCAAGGTGGCTACACCTTC,CASSLTGQGGYTF